This TCR beta chain is from a study of shared clonotypes between healthy human individuals. Findings and caveats of the study: Having only a few donors restricted how much genetic and exposure-history diversity was captured. Estimated richness was generally greater in naive than memory subsets.

Of note for this clone: Its antigen is not identified. This CDR3 is also generated by other DNA sequences in the sample.

In the CD4+ fraction, cells were divided into CD45RA+ naive and CD45RA-negative memory subsets. Profiled with immunoSEQ multiplex PCR; TCRdb holds only in-frame clones, not every one. Counted here are about 340,000 clones, around four fifths occurring once; the ten biggest clones make up over 9.5%. This CDR3 is 13 amino acids long. V was shortened by 3 bases and J by 1 base, with 3 bases between the two germline ends. The germline V gene has CDR1 MDHEN and CDR2 SYDVKM. This clonotype was sampled from a man aged 30 to 39 in good health. Sequencing used memory CD4+ T cells sorted from blood. Subset: CD45RA-negative fraction. This chain links TRBV28 with TRBJ2-2; no reliable D call. Here the CDR3 DNA reads TGTGCCAGCAGTTTTAGGAACACCGGGGAGCTGTTTTTT. Its translation: CASSFRNTGELFF.